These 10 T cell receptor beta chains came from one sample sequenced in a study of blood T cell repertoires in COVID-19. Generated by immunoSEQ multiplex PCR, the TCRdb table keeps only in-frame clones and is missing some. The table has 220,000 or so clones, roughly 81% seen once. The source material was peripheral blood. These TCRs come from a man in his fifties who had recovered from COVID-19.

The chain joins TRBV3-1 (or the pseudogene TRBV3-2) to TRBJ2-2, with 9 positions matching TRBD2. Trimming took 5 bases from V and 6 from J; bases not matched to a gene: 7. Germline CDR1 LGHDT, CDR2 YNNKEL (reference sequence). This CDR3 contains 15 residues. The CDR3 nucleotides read TGTGCCAGCAGCTCACCAGGACTAGCGTCCGGGGAGCTGTTTTTT. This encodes CASSSPGLASGELFF.

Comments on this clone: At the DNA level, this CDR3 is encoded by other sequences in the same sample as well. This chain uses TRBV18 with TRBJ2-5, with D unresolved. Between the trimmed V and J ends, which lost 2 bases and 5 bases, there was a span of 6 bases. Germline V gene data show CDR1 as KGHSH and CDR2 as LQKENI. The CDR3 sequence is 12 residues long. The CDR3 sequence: CASSPIGETQYF. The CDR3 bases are TGTGCCAGCTCACCAATTGGCGAGACCCAGTACTTC.

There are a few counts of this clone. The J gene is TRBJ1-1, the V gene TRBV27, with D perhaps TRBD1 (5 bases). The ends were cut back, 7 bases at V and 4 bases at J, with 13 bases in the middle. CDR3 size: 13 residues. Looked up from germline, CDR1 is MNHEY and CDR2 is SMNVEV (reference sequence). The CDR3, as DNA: TGTGCCAGCAAGCGGGGCGGGGGCACTGAAGCTTTCTTT. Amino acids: CASKRGGGTEAFF.

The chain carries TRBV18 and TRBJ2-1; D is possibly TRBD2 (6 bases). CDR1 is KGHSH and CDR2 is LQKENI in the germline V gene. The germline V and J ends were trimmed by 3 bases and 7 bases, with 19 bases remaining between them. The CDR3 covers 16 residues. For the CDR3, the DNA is TGTGCCAGCTCACCCCTGGCGCGGGGTTCGGGAAATGAGCAGTTCTTC. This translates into CASSPLARGSGNEQFF.

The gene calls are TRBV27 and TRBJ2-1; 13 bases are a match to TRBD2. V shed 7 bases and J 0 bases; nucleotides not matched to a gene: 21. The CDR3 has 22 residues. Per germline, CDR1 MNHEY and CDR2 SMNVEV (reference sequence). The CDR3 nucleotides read TGTGCCAGCATCAAAGAAATTAAACCGGGACTAGCGGGAACGAGCTCCTACAATGAGCAGTTCTTC. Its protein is CASIKEIKPGLAGTSSYNEQFF.

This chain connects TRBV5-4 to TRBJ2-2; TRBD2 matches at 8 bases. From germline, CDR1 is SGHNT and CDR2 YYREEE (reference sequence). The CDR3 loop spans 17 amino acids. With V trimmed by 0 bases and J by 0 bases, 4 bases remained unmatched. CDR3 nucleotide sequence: TGTGCCAGCAGCTTGGCCCCACTAGCGGCGAACACCGGGGAGCTGTTTTTT. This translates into CASSLAPLAANTGELFF.

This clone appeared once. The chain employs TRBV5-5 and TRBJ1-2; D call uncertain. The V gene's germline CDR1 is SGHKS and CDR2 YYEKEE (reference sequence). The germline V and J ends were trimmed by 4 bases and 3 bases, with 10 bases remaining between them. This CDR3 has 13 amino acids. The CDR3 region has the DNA TGTGCCAGCAGCAAGACAACCGACTATGGCTACACCTTC. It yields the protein CASSKTTDYGYTF.

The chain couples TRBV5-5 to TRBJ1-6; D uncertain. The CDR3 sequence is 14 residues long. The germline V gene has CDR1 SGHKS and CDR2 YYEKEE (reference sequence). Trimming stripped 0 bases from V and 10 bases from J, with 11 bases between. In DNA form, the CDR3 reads TGTGCCAGCAGCTTGGGCCATGGAGGGTCACCCCTCCACTTT. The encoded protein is CASSLGHGGSPLHF.

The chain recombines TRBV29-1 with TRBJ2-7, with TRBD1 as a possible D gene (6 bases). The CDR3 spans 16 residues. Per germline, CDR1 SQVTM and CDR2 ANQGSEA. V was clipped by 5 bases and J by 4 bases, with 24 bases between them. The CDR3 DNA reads TGCAGCGTTCTTCCCAAGGAGACAGGACACGCATACGAGCAGTACTTC. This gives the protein CSVLPKETGHAYEQYF.

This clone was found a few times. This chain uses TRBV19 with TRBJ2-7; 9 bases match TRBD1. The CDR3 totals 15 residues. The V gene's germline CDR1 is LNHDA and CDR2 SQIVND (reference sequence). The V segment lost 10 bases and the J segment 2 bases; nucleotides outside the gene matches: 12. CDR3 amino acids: CATARKGQGTYEQYF. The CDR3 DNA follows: TGTGCCACTGCCCGTAAGGGACAGGGAACCTACGAGCAGTACTTC.